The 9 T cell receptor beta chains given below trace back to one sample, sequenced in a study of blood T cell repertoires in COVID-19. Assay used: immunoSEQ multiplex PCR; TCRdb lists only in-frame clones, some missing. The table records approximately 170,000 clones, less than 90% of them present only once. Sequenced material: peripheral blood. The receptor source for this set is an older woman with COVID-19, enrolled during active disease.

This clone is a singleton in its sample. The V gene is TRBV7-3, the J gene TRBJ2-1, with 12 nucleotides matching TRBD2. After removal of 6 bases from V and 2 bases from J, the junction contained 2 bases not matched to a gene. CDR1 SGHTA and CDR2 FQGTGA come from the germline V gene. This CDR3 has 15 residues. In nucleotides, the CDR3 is TGTGCCAGCAGACCTAGCGGGGGGGCCTACAATGAGCAGTTCTTC. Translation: CASRPSGGAYNEQFF.

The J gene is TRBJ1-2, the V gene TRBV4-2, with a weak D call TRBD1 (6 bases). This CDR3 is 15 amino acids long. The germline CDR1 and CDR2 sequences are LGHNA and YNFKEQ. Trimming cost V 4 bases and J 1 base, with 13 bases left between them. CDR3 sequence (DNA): TGTGCCAGCAGCCCCGTGGCAGGGGATAACTATGGCTACACCTTC. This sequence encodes CASSPVAGDNYGYTF.

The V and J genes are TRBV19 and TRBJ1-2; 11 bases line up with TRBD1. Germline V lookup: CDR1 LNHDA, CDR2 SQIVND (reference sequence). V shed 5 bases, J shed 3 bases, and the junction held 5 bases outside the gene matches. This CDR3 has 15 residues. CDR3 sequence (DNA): TGTGCCAGTAGTCTTGAGGGACAGGGGGACTATGGCTACACCTTC. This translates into CASSLEGQGDYGYTF.

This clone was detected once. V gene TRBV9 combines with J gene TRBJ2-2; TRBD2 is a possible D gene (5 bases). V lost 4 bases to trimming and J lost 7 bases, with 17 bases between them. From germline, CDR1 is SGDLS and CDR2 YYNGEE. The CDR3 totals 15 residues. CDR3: CASSPRLGGFGELFF. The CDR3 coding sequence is TGTGCCAGCAGCCCACGGTTGGGCGGGTTCGGGGAGCTGTTTTTT.

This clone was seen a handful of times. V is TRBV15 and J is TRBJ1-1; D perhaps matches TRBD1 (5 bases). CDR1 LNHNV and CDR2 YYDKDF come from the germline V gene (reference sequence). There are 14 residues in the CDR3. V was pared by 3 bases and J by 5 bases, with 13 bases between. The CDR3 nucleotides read TGTGCCACCAGCAGCTCCCAGGGAGGGACTGAAGCTTTCTTT. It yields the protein CATSSSQGGTEAFF.

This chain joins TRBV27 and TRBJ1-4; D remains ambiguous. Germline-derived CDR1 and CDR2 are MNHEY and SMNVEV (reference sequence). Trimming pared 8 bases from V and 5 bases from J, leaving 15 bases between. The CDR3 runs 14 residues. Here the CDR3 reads CASSTPGRNEKLFF. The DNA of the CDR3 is TGTGCCAGCTCTACCCCGGGGAGAAATGAAAAACTGTTTTTT.

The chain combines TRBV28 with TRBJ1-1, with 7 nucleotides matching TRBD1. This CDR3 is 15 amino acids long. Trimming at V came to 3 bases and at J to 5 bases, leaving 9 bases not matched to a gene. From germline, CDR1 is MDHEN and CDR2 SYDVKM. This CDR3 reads CASSFGGRGRTEAFF. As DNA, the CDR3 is TGTGCCAGCAGTTTTGGGGGCAGGGGGAGGACTGAAGCTTTCTTT.

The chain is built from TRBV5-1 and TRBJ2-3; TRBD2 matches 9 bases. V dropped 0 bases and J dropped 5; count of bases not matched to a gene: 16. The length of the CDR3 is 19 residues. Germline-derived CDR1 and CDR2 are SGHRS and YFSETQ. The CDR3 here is CASSLDPPLGAGGGDTQYF. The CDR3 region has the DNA TGCGCCAGCAGCTTGGATCCCCCCCTAGGAGCGGGGGGTGGAGATACGCAGTATTTT.

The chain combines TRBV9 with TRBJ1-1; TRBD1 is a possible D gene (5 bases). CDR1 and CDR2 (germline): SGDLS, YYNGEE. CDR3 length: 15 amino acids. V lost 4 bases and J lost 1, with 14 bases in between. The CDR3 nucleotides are TGTGCCAGCAGCCACGACAGCACCCAGAACACTGAAGCTTTCTTT. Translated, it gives CASSHDSTQNTEAFF.